A selection of T cell receptor beta chains follows, all from one sample in a study of OX40 agonist ivuxolimab in advanced cancers. Method: immunoSEQ multiplex PCR; TCRdb's copy keeps in-frame clones and lacks some. The sample has 15,000 or so clones, 85% to 90% seen once; the top ten hold around 64%. The source material was CD4+ or CD8+ T cells sorted from blood, sampled in a trial of the OX40 agonist ivuxolimab. All receptors come from an adult with an advanced solid tumor such as melanoma, head and neck, liver or kidney cancer. Each CDR3 is given with its conserved first and last residue. The order of the fields is V gene, D gene, clone size, J gene, CDR3 protein, CDR3 DNA. A D gene is named only where the DNA matches it firmly. Some rows have no size entry. The others give once, few or many, or a class for an expanded clone.

TRBV10-1,NA,once,TRBJ2-2,CASTEALTGELFF,TGCGCCAGCACCGAGGCCCTCACCGGGGAGCTGTTTTTT
TRBV15,NA,NA,TRBJ2-1,CATSRAGSGYYNEQFF,TGTGCCACCAGCAGAGCGGGCAGCGGATATTACAATGAGCAGTTCTTC
TRBV4-1,TRBD1,NA,TRBJ2-3,CASSQGPDRSTDTQYF,TGCGCCAGCAGCCAAGGTCCGGACAGGTCCACAGATACGCAGTATTTT
TRBV5-4,NA,medium-sized,TRBJ1-4,CASSLGSGATNEKLFF,TGTGCCAGCAGCTTGGGGTCAGGTGCAACTAATGAAAAACTGTTTTTT
TRBV9,NA,NA,TRBJ2-2,CASSASNTGELFF,TGTGCCAGCAGCGCAAGTAACACCGGGGAGCTGTTTTTT
TRBV13,NA,once,TRBJ1-1,CASSLSGRTEAFF,TGTGCCAGCAGCTTATCGGGCAGAACTGAAGCTTTCTTT
TRBV15,NA,NA,TRBJ2-1,CATSRRQQVDEQFF,TGTGCCACCAGCAGACGACAGCAGGTCGATGAGCAGTTCTTC
TRBV30,NA,NA,TRBJ1-1,CAWTDPLGTKRYTEAFF,TGTGCCTGGACCGACCCGCTAGGTACAAAAAGGTACACTGAAGCTTTCTTT
TRBV19,NA,NA,TRBJ2-7,CASSVSGRPYEQYF,TGTGCCAGTAGTGTCTCCGGCAGGCCCTACGAGCAGTACTTC
TRBV5-1,TRBD2,NA,TRBJ2-7,CASAVGGLLIYEQYF,TGCGCCAGCGCAGTTGGGGGACTACTAATCTACGAGCAGTACTTC
TRBV9,NA,NA,TRBJ2-7,CASSVGVGTYEQYF,TGTGCCAGCAGCGTAGGGGTAGGTACCTACGAGCAGTACTTC
TRBV7-2,NA,NA,TRBJ2-7,CASSLTGLNEQYF,TGTGCCAGCAGCTTAACGGGTCTGAACGAGCAGTACTTC
TRBV7-3,NA,NA,TRBJ2-5,CASSLGPTIQETQYF,TGTGCCAGCAGCTTAGGACCGACCATACAAGAGACCCAGTACTTC
TRBV9,NA,once,TRBJ2-3,CASSVEGDTQYF,TGTGCCAGCAGCGTAGAAGGGGATACGCAGTATTTT
TRBV4-3,TRBD1,NA,TRBJ1-2,CASSQDDRGKAGYTF,TGCGCCAGCAGCCAAGACGACAGGGGGAAGGCTGGCTACACCTTC
TRBV9,TRBD2,NA,TRBJ2-7,CASSGSGGNLYEQYF,TGTGCCAGCAGCGGAAGCGGGGGTAATTTGTACGAGCAGTACTTC
TRBV13,TRBD1,NA,TRBJ1-1,CASSLGDRPTEAFF,TGTGCCAGCAGCTTAGGGGACAGGCCCACTGAAGCTTTCTTT
TRBV18,NA,NA,TRBJ1-1,CASSEGNTEAFF,TGTGCCAGCTCGGAGGGGAACACTGAAGCTTTCTTT
TRBV14,TRBD1,NA,TRBJ2-3,CASSQVAWDRGSRYGQYF,TGTGCCAGCAGCCAAGTTGCGTGGGACAGGGGCTCCAGGTATGGGCAGTATTTT
TRBV7-6,NA,NA,TRBJ2-1,CASSPGANEQFF,TGTGCCAGCAGCCCAGGTGCCAATGAGCAGTTCTTC
TRBV7-9,TRBD1,NA,TRBJ2-7,CASSDGTDYFKQYF,TGTGCCAGCAGCGACGGGACAGACTATTTCAAGCAGTACTTC
TRBV21-1,NA,NA,TRBJ1-3,CASSPRQVSGNTIYF,TGTGCCAGCAGCCCCCGACAGGTCTCTGGAAACACCATATATTTT
TRBV30,NA,NA,TRBJ1-1,CAWSYGQFTEAFF,TGTGCCTGGAGTTACGGACAATTCACTGAAGCTTTCTTT
TRBV7-8,TRBD1,once,TRBJ1-1,CASSSGTGGGNTEAFF,TGTGCCAGCAGCTCAGGGACAGGGGGCGGGAACACTGAAGCTTTCTTT
TRBV5-5,NA,NA,TRBJ2-3,CASSLETDTQYF,TGTGCCAGCAGCTTGGAGACAGATACGCAGTATTTT
TRBV4-1,TRBD2,NA,TRBJ2-3,CASSGLAARTDTQYF,TGCGCCAGCAGCGGACTAGCGGCCCGTACAGATACGCAGTATTTT
TRBV11-3,NA,medium-sized,TRBJ1-2,CASSLRLGIGGANYGYTF,TGTGCCAGCAGCTTACGGCTTGGGATAGGTGGAGCTAACTATGGCTACACCTTC
TRBV21-1,NA,NA,TRBJ1-2,CASSKEEGGLYGYTF,TGTGCCAGCAGCAAAGAGGAGGGGGGCCTTTATGGCTACACCTTC
TRBV11-3,NA,NA,TRBJ2-3,CASSSTWNTQYF,TGTGCCAGCAGCTCCACCTGGAATACGCAGTATTTT
TRBV2,NA,once,TRBJ1-4,CASSRGLSGEKLFF,TGTGCCAGCAGTCGAGGGCTCAGCGGCGAAAAACTGTTTTTT
TRBV9,NA,NA,TRBJ1-2,CASSEPAGPTNYGYTF,TGTGCCAGCAGCGAGCCGGCGGGACCTACTAACTATGGCTACACCTTC
TRBV7-9,NA,NA,TRBJ2-3,CASSSNREPSTDTQYF,TGTGCCAGCAGCTCGAACAGGGAACCAAGCACAGATACGCAGTATTTT
TRBV6-6,NA,NA,TRBJ2-7,CASSYGQPSSYEQYF,TGTGCCAGCAGTTACGGACAGCCAAGCTCCTACGAGCAGTACTTC
TRBV12-5,TRBD2,NA,TRBJ2-1,CASGTLPGLAYDEQFF,TGTGCTAGTGGCACCCTTCCGGGACTAGCTTACGATGAGCAGTTCTTC
TRBV5-6,NA,NA,TRBJ2-3,CASSLVADTQYF,TGTGCCAGCAGCCTGGTGGCAGATACGCAGTATTTT
TRBV7-2,NA,NA,TRBJ2-7,CASRLDYEQYF,TGTGCCAGCAGACTAGACTACGAGCAGTACTTC
TRBV6-5,NA,once,TRBJ2-7,CASSLQGGGDEQYF,TGTGCCAGCAGCCTCCAAGGTGGGGGAGACGAGCAGTACTTC
TRBV10-3,NA,NA,TRBJ1-1,CAISEMWSGANTEAFF,TGTGCCATCAGTGAAATGTGGTCCGGGGCGAACACTGAAGCTTTCTTT
TRBV7-7,NA,NA,TRBJ2-3,CASSPIRAGTDTQYF,TGTGCCAGCAGCCCCATCCGAGCGGGCACAGATACGCAGTATTTT
TRBV19,TRBD1,NA,TRBJ2-3,CASRPGTGVYTDTQYF,TGTGCCAGTAGGCCCGGGACAGGGGTATACACAGATACGCAGTATTTT
TRBV4-3,TRBD2,NA,TRBJ2-1,CASSLSGSSYNEQFF,TGCGCCAGCAGCCTCAGCGGGAGCTCCTACAATGAGCAGTTCTTC
TRBV5-6,NA,NA,TRBJ2-7,CASSLKLMSSYEQYF,TGTGCCAGCAGCTTGAAACTAATGAGCTCCTACGAGCAGTACTTC
TRBV10-3,TRBD1,once,TRBJ2-7,CAISKETGDSYEQYF,TGTGCCATCAGTAAGGAGACAGGGGATTCCTACGAGCAGTACTTC
TRBV10-3,NA,NA,TRBJ2-6,CAILGQGTSGANVLTF,TGTGCCATCCTCGGGCAGGGGACATCTGGGGCCAACGTCCTGACTTTC
TRBV9,NA,NA,TRBJ1-2,CASSGLGSGEGYTF,TGTGCCAGCAGCGGCCTGGGATCGGGGGAGGGCTACACCTTC
TRBV4-3,NA,NA,TRBJ1-1,CASSQAGTANTEAFF,TGCGCCAGCAGCCAAGCCGGGACGGCGAACACTGAAGCTTTCTTT
TRBV6-4,NA,NA,TRBJ2-2,CASSDVGWPENTGELFF,TGTGCCAGCAGTGACGTGGGGTGGCCGGAGAACACCGGGGAGCTGTTTTTT
TRBV27,TRBD1,NA,TRBJ2-7,CASKLQGEAYEQYF,TGTGCCAGCAAATTACAGGGGGAGGCCTACGAGCAGTACTTC
TRBV15,NA,NA,TRBJ2-5,CATSSPWLGTSHQETQYF,TGTGCCACCAGCAGTCCTTGGCTCGGGACCTCGCACCAAGAGACCCAGTACTTC
TRBV2,TRBD1,NA,TRBJ2-5,CAIRGLGTQYF,TGTGCCATCAGGGGGCTCGGGACCCAGTACTTC
TRBV5-1,NA,NA,TRBJ2-2,CASSFNRVLANTGELFF,TGCGCCAGCAGCTTCAACAGGGTCCTCGCGAACACCGGGGAGCTGTTTTTT